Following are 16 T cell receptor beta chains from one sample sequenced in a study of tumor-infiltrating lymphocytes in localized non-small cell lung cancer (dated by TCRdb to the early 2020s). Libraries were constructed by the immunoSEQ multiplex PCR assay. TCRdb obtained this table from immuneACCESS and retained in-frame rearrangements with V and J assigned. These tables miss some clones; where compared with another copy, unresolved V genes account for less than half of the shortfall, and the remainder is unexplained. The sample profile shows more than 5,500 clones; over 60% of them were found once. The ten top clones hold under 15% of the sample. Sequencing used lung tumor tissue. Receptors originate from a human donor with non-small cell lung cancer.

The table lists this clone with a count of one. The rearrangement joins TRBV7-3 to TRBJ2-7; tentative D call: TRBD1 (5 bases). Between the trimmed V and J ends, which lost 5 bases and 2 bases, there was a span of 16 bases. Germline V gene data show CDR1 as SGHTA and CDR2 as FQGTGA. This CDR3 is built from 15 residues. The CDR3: CASSQSVTGPYEQYF. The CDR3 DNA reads TGTGCCAGCAGCCAATCCGTCACAGGCCCCTACGAGCAGTACTTC.

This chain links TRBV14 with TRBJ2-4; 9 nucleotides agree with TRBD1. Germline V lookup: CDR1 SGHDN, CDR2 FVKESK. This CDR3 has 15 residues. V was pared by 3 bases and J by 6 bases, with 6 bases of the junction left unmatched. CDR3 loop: CASSQTGGRGNIQYF. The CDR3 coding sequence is TGTGCCAGCAGCCAGACAGGGGGGCGGGGAAACATTCAGTACTTC.

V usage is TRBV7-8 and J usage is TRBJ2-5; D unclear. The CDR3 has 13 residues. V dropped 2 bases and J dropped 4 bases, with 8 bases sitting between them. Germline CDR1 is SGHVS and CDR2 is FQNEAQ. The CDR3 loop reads CASSLSLGETQYF. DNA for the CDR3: TGTGCCAGCAGCTTAAGTTTGGGAGAGACCCAGTACTTC.

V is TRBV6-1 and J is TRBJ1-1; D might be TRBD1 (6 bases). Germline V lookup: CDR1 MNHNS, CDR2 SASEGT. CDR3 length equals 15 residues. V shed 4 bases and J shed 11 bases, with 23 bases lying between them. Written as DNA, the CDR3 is TGTGCCAGCAGTGTAACACAGACAGGTTTAGTGTGGGCTTTCTTT. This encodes CASSVTQTGLVWAFF.

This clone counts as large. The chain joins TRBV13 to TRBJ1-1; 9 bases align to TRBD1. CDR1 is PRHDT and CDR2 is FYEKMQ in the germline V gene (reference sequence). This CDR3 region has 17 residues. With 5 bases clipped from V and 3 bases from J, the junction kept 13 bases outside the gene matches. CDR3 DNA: TGTGCCAGCAGCGGCGATACCGGGGACAGGGAGGACACTGAAGCTTTCTTT. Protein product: CASSGDTGDREDTEAFF.

The CDR3 region is CSVGQGNEQFF. CDR3 coding DNA: TGCAGCGTTGGACAGGGGAATGAGCAGTTCTTC. This chain links TRBV29-1 with TRBJ2-1; 8 bases align to TRBD1. The trim removed 4 bases at V and 7 bases at J, leaving 0 bases unmatched. The length of the CDR3 is 11 residues. Germline-derived CDR1 and CDR2 are SQVTM and ANQGSEA.

CDR3 sequence: CASRYSGTGTYEQYF. The DNA of the CDR3 is TGTGCCAGCAGATATTCCGGGACAGGGACCTACGAGCAGTACTTC. The chain couples TRBV7-2 to TRBJ2-7, with 9 bases lining up with TRBD1. Trimming at V came to 6 bases and at J to 2 bases, leaving 8 bases not matched to a gene. Germline loops: CDR1 SGHTA, CDR2 FQGNSA. This CDR3 region has 15 residues.

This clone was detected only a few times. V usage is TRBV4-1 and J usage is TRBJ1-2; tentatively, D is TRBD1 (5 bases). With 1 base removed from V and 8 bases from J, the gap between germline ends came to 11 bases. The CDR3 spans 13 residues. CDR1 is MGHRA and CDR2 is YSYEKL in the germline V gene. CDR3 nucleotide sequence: TGCGCCAGCAGCCAAGGACAGAGAAGCGGCTACACCTTC. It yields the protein CASSQGQRSGYTF.

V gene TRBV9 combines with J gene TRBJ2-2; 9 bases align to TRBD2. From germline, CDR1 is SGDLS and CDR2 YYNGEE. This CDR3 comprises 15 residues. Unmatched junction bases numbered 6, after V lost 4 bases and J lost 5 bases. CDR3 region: CASSPRSGGTGELFF. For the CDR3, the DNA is TGTGCCAGCAGCCCCCGGAGCGGGGGGACCGGGGAGCTGTTTTTT.

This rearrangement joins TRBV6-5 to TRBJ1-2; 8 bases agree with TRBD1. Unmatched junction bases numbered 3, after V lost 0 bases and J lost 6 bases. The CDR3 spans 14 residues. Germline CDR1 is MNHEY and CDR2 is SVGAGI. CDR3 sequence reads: CASSYSRQGHGYTF. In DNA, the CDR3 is TGTGCCAGCAGTTACTCGAGACAGGGGCATGGCTACACCTTC.

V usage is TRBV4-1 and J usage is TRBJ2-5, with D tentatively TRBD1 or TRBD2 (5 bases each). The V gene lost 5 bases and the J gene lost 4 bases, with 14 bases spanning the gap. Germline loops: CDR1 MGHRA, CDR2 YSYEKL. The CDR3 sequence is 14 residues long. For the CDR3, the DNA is TGCGCCAGCAGCTCCCCCGGGGCCGCAGAGACCCAGTACTTC. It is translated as CASSSPGAAETQYF.

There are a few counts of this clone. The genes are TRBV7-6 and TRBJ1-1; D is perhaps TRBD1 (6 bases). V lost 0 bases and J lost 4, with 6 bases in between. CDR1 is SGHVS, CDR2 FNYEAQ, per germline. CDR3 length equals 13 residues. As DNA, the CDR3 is TGTGCCAGCAGCTTAGCACAGGGCACTGAAGCTTTCTTT. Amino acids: CASSLAQGTEAFF.

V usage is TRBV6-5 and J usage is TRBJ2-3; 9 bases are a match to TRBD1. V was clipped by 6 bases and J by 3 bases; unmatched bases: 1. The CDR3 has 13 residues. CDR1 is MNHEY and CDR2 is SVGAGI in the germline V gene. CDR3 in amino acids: CASRTGGTDTQYF. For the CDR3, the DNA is TGTGCCAGCAGGACAGGGGGAACAGATACGCAGTATTTT.

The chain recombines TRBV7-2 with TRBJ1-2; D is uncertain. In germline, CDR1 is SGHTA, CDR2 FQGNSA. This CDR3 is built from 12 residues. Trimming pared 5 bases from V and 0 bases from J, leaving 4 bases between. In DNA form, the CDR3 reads TGTGCCAGCAGCCGTACTAACTATGGCTACACCTTC. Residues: CASSRTNYGYTF.

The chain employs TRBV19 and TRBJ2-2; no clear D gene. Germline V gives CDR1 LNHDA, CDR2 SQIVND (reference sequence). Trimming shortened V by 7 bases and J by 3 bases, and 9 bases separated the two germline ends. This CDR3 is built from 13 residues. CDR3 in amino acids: CASTPGYTGELFF. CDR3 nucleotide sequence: TGTGCCAGTACGCCCGGATACACCGGGGAGCTGTTTTTT. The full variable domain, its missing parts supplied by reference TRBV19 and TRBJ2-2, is DGGITQSPKYLFRKEGQNVTLSCEQNLNHDAMYWYRQDPGQGLRLIYYSQIVNDFQKGDIAEGYSVSREKKESFPLTVTSAQKNPTAFYLCASTPGYTGELFFGEGSRLTVL.

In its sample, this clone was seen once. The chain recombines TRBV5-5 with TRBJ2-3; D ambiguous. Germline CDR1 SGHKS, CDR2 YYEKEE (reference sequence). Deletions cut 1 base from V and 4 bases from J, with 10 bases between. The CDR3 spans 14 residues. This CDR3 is CASSLFLGADTQYF. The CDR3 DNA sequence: TGTGCCAGCAGCTTGTTCCTGGGCGCAGATACGCAGTATTTT.